This TCR beta chain was obtained from a study of somatic mutations in cytotoxic T cells in rheumatoid arthritis. Study-wide background: There were some V beta antibody-stained T-cell populations flow-sorted at nearly 100% purity, and these included V beta1+ cells sequenced for TCRB. The study, taken as a whole, reports: With advancing age, CD8+ clonality climbed in rheumatoid arthritis patients but did not rise in healthy controls. The antigen targets of the expanded CD8+ clones lacked identification.

With regard to this clone: Its antigen remains unidentified.

Sequenced by immunoSEQ multiplex PCR; TCRdb stores in-frame clones only, minus some. The sample yields about 9,000 clones, 60% to 80% seen once. Sequenced: CD8+ T cells sorted from blood. This receptor was identified in an adult with rheumatoid arthritis.

Written as DNA, the CDR3 is TGTGCCAGCAGCGTAGCTTCAGCAGGACTAGCCGGGGAGCTGTTTTTT. It is translated as CASSVASAGLAGELFF. The gene calls are TRBV9 and TRBJ2-2, with TRBD2 identical over 7 bases. Trimming at V came to 0 bases and at J to 6 bases, leaving 8 bases not matched to a gene. Germline CDR1 is SGDLS and CDR2 is YYNGEE. The CDR3 covers 16 residues.